The 3 T cell receptor beta chains below were found in one sample sequenced in a study of graft-versus-host responses after intestinal transplantation. No antigen has been identified for these receptors. Repertoires were generated with immunoSEQ multiplex PCR, while TCRdb's copy carries only in-frame clones and drops some. The repertoire holds about 93,000 clones, with 80% to 85% as singletons. The sample was unstimulated CD4+ T cells sorted from spleen or lymph node cells, taken before intestinal transplant. Receptors were obtained from a human donor who received an intestinal transplant.

The chain employs TRBV4-1 and TRBJ2-3, with 9 positions matching TRBD2. The germline V gene has CDR1 MGHRA and CDR2 YSYEKL. The CDR3 runs 16 residues. Trimming removed 4 bases from V and 3 bases from J; junction bases left unmatched: 8. CDR3 region: CASSPLGSGRTDTQYF. CDR3 DNA: TGCGCCAGCAGCCCCCTGGGGAGCGGGAGGACAGATACGCAGTATTTT.

The V and J genes are TRBV29-1 and TRBJ1-1; no firm D call. CDR3 size: 13 residues. Germline loops: CDR1 SQVTM, CDR2 ANQGSEA. Trimming removed 3 bases at V and 4 bases at J, with 12 bases between. CDR3 region: CSVETLSGTEAFF. Here the CDR3 DNA reads TGCAGCGTTGAGACCCTATCAGGCACTGAAGCTTTCTTT.

On this clone itself: One junction end does not reproduce the germline sequence, and a read error may be involved. CDR3 region: CAGRDRGSYEQYF. As DNA, the CDR3 is TGTGCCGGCAGGGACAGGGGGAGTTACGAGCAGTACTTC. The V and J genes are TRBV6-1 and TRBJ2-5; 11 nucleotides line up with TRBD1. The better agreement between TRBJ2-7 and the DNA end casts doubt on the J call. Germline V gene lookup returns CDR1 MNHNS and CDR2 SASEGT. This CDR3 contains 13 residues.